These T cell receptor beta chains were read from a single sample in a study of blood T cells in healthy people across ages. From the 5' RACE reads, TCRdb called clonotypes with MiXCR, one entry per CDR3 protein. Here the sample spans some 1.5 million distinct CDR3 sequences, 28% being singletons. Source material: blood. The receptors shown here come from a woman aged 25 to 45 in good health. CDR3s leave out the opening cysteine and the closing phenylalanine or tryptophan.

V,J,CDR3
TRBV20-1,TRBJ1-4,SARSGTGNEKLF
TRBV10-3,TRBJ2-3,AISESGGASPDTQY
TRBV29-1,TRBJ2-1,SVGPTGGNEQF
TRBV5-1,TRBJ2-1,ASSLGTEPYEQF
TRBV6-5,TRBJ2-1,ASSRDYFYNEQF
TRBV10-3,TRBJ2-7,AISESLQDHEQY
TRBV29-1,TRBJ2-7,SVGDRASYEQY
TRBV29-1,TRBJ2-3,SVETRGVSADTQY
TRBV18,TRBJ2-7,ASSSGTEISYEQY
TRBV6-5,TRBJ1-6,AGSYEAGTGGLSPLH
TRBV10-3,TRBJ2-5,AINSNQETQY
TRBV7-3,TRBJ2-1,ASSSSRGNNEQF
TRBV4-1,TRBJ2-3,AGSQGEAAELTDTQY
TRBV15,TRBJ2-1,ATSIGTGTSDNEQF
TRBV11-2,TRBJ2-3,ASSLDKSDTQY
TRBV20-1,TRBJ2-1,SARRGSDDNEQF
TRBV14,TRBJ1-4,ASSSFRTNEKLF
TRBV5-1,TRBJ2-7,ASSLQDEINEQY
TRBV7-7,TRBJ1-1,ASSPLNREDTEAF